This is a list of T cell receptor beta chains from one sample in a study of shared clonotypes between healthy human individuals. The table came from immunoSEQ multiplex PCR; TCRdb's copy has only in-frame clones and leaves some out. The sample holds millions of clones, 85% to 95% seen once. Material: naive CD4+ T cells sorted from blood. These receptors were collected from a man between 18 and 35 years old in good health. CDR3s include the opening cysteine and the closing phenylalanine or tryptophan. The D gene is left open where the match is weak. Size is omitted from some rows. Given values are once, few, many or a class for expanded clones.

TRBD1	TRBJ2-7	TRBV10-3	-	TGTGCCATCAGGGGGAGACAGGGCTACGAGCAGTACTTC	CAIRGRQGYEQYF
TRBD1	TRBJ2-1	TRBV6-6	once	TGTGCCAGCAGTTACCCGACAGGGGGCTACAATGAGCAGTTCTTC	CASSYPTGGYNEQFF
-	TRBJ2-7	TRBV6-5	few	TGTGCCAGCAGTTACAAGGAGGGTCCCTACGAGCAGTACTTC	CASSYKEGPYEQYF
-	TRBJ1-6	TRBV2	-	TGTGCCAGCGGTCCGTTCGATAATTCACCCCTCCACTTT	CASGPFDNSPLHF
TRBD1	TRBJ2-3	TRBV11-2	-	TGTGCCAGCAGCACCCCGGGACAGAAAACAGATACGCAGTATTTT	CASSTPGQKTDTQYF
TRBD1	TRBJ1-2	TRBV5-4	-	TGTGCCAGCAGCTCTCTTGAGGGACAGGGAAACTATGGCTACACCTTC	CASSSLEGQGNYGYTF
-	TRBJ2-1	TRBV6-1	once	TGTGCCAGCAGTCCAAGTAGGGGGGCGGGTAATGAGCAGTTCTTC	CASSPSRGAGNEQFF
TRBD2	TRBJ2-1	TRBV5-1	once	TGCGCCAGCAGCTTGGCCTTGACCCGGGGGGACTACAATGAGCAGTTCTTC	CASSLALTRGDYNEQFF
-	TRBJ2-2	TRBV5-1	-	TGCGCCAGCAGCTCGATAGGGGGCACCGGGGAGCTGTTTTTT	CASSSIGGTGELFF
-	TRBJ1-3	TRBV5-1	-	TGCGCCAGCAGACAGGTCTCTGGAAACACCATATATTTT	CASRQVSGNTIYF
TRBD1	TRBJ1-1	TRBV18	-	TGTGCCAGCTCACCACCCCGGGACAGGGTGTCAGAAGCTTTCTTT	CASSPPRDRVSEAFF
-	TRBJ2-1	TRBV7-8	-	TGTGCCAGCAGCTCGACCGGGACAGAGCAGTTCTTC	CASSSTGTEQFF
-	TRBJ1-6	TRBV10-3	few	TGTGCCGCGAGAGGGGGGAATAATTCACCCCTCCACTTT	CAARGGNNSPLHF
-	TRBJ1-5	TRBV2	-	TGTGCCAGCAGTGAAGCCGTTGGGCAGCCCCAGCATTTT	CASSEAVGQPQHF
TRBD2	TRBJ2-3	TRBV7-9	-	TGTGCCAGCAGCTCTAGCGGGGGGTTACGCACAGATACGCAGTATTTT	CASSSSGGLRTDTQYF
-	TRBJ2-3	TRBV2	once	TGTGCCAGCAGTTCTTACGGGGGCAGAGATACGCAGTATTTT	CASSSYGGRDTQYF
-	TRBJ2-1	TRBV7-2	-	TGTGCCAGCAGCTTAGCCTCAGGGAATTACAATGAGCAGTTCTTC	CASSLASGNYNEQFF
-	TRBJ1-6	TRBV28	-	TGTGCCAGCACCCCGGGGACGGGGTATTCACCCCTCCACTTT	CASTPGTGYSPLHF
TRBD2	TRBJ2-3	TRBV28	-	TGTGCCAGCAGGCCCACTAGCGAGTTCACAGATACGCAGTATTTT	CASRPTSEFTDTQYF
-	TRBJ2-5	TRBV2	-	TGTGCCAGCACAGCGGAGACCCAAGAGACCCAGTACTTC	CASTAETQETQYF
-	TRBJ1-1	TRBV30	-	TGTGCCTGGAGTGTACGTCTGAACACTGAAGCTTTCTTT	CAWSVRLNTEAFF
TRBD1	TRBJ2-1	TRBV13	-	TGTGCCAGCAGCTTAATCTGGGACAGGGAATGGGGTGAGCAGTTCTTC	CASSLIWDREWGEQFF
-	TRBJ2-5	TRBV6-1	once	TGTGCCAGCATCAGTGTCACAGGGAGTTCGGAGACCCAGTACTTC	CASISVTGSSETQYF
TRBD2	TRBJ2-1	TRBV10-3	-	TGTGCCATCAGCGAAGCGGGAGGGAATTACAATGAGCAGTTCTTC	CAISEAGGNYNEQFF
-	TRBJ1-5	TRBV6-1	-	TGTGCCAGCATGTACGGGGGGCGCTTGAATCAGCCCCAGCATTTT	CASMYGGRLNQPQHF
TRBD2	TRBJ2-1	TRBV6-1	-	TGTGCCAGCGGACTAGCGGGTAATAATGAGCAGTTCTTC	CASGLAGNNEQFF
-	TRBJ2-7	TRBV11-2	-	TGTGCCAGCAGCTTAGATCAAGGCTTCCCGTTTTTACCCTACGAGCAGTACTTC	CASSLDQGFPFLPYEQYF
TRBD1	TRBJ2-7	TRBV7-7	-	TGTGCTAGCAGCTTAGGTGAGGGACAGCCCTACGAGCAGTACTTC	CASSLGEGQPYEQYF
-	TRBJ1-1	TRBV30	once	TGTGCCTGGAAGAATCAGGGATACACTGAAGCTTTCTTT	CAWKNQGYTEAFF
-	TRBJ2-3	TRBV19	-	TGTGCCAGTAGACTGACAGATACGCAGTATTTT	CASRLTDTQYF
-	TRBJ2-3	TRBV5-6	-	TGTGCCAGCAGCTTGCGGGACGGCACAGATACGCAGTATTTT	CASSLRDGTDTQYF
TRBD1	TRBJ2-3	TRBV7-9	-	TGTGCCAGCAGCTTAGGACAGGGGGACACAGATACGCAGTATTTT	CASSLGQGDTDTQYF
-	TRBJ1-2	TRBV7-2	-	TGTGCCAGCAGCTTAATGACGGGGACCCCTCTGAGGGGCTACACCTTC	CASSLMTGTPLRGYTF
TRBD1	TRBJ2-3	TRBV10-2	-	TGCGCCAGCAGTGGACAGGGGGGGACAGATACGCAGTATTTT	CASSGQGGTDTQYF
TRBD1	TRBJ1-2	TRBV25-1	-	TGTGCCAGCTCAGGGGGCTTCTACTATGGCTACACCTTC	CASSGGFYYGYTF
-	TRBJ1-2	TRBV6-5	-	TGTGCCAGCAGTTACCGGGTCCGCAACTATGGCTACACCTTC	CASSYRVRNYGYTF
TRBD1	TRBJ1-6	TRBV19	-	TGTGCCAGTAGTATGGACAGGAAAAATTCACCCCTCCACTTT	CASSMDRKNSPLHF
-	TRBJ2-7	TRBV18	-	TGTGCCAGCTCACCGAAGGGGAACGAGCAGTACTTC	CASSPKGNEQYF
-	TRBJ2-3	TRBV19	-	TGTGCCAGTAGTGATCGGGGATGGGGCACAGATACGCAGTATTTT	CASSDRGWGTDTQYF
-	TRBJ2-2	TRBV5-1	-	TGCGCCAGCCTCCGCGGCCTGGGGTCTGGGGAGCTGTTTTTT	CASLRGLGSGELFF
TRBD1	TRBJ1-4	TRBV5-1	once	TGCGCCAGCAGCACGACAGGGGGGACAACTAATGAAAAACTGTTTTTT	CASSTTGGTTNEKLFF
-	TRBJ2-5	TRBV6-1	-	TGTGCCAGTCATACAGGGTCAGAGACCCAGTACTTC	CASHTGSETQYF
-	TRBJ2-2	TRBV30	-	TGTGCCTCCCTCACCTTGAACACCGGGGAGCTGTTTTTT	CASLTLNTGELFF
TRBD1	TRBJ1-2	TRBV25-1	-	TGTGCCAGCAGTGGGGGGACAGGGGGTAGCTATGGCTACACCTTC	CASSGGTGGSYGYTF
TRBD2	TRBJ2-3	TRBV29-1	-	TGCAGCCTAGCCCACATGGGGGGGAGCACAGATACGCAGTATTTT	CSLAHMGGSTDTQYF
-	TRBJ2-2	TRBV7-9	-	TGTGCCAGCAGCCGACTGACAGATCGTATGACCGGGGAGCTGTTTTTT	CASSRLTDRMTGELFF